What follows are 8 T cell receptor beta chains derived from one specimen sequenced in a study of regulatory T cells in long-lasting Graves disease. According to the study, TCR beta libraries were built with iRepertoire HTBI primers and CDR3-region Arm-PCR. One entry per CDR3 protein, called by TCRdb with MiXCR from the multiplex PCR reads. The sample lists some 500,000 distinct CDR3 sequences, around 15% occurring once. Time point given: newly diagnosed GD, antithyroid drugs for less than 3 months. Generation of the TCR library employed RNA extracted from PBMCs. These same data were also listed under a study on T cells in Graves' hyperthyroidism and ophthalmopathy.

Sequenced here: peripheral blood mononuclear cells (PBMCs), sampled at new diagnosis, from a patient treated with antithyroid drugs. These receptors came from a woman aged 35-65 years with Graves disease.

The CDR3 region has the DNA TGTGCCACCAGCAGAGATCGGGTCAGGGGATACGAGCAGTACTTC. It codes for CATSRDRVRGYEQYF. The chain employs TRBV15 and TRBJ2-7; tentatively, D is TRBD1 (6 bases). The CDR3 covers 15 residues. Germline CDR1 is LNHNV and CDR2 is YYDKDF (reference sequence). The ends were cut back, 0 bases at V and 4 bases at J, with 13 bases in the middle.

This clonotype was detected only a few times. The V gene is TRBV20-1, the J gene TRBJ1-1, with D perhaps matching TRBD1 (6 bases). V gave up 2 bases and J gave up 5 bases, with 12 bases separating them. The CDR3 spans 13 residues. Germline V lookup: CDR1 DFQATT, CDR2 SNEGSKA (reference sequence). In nucleotides, the CDR3 is TGCAGTGCTAGATCGACAGGTGGGACTGAAGCTTTCTTT. Translation gives CSARSTGGTEAFF.

This clonotype was observed a handful of times. The chain employs TRBV5-1 and TRBJ1-5, with no clear D. This CDR3 has 14 residues. CDR1 and CDR2 from the germline V gene are SGHRS and YFSETQ. Trimming removed 0 bases from V and 5 bases from J, with 9 bases in between. The CDR3 DNA reads TGCGCCAGCAGCTTGGGTCAGGTCGATCAGCCCCAGCATTTT. This encodes CASSLGQVDQPQHF.

This clonotype was found many times. The chain links TRBV15 to TRBJ1-1; TRBD1 is a possible D gene (5 bases). This CDR3 spans 13 amino acids. V was trimmed by 4 bases and J by 3 bases, leaving 9 bases between them. Germline CDR1 reads LNHNV; CDR2 reads YYDKDF (reference sequence). CDR3 nucleotide sequence: TGTGCCACCAGCAACCTGGGGGACACTGAAGCTTTCTTT. It specifies CATSNLGDTEAFF.

This clonotype has a count of ten or more. The rearrangement uses TRBV12-3 or TRBV12-4 and TRBJ1-5; possibly TRBD1 for D (6 bases). The V and J ends lost 6 bases and 7 bases respectively, with 19 bases between them. The CDR3 covers 15 residues. Here the CDR3 DNA reads TGTGCCAGCAGCTCCGCGGGACATCGGGAGCAGCCCCAGCATTTT. It codes for CASSSAGHREQPQHF.

The genes are TRBV6-2 or TRBV6-3 and TRBJ1-2; D gene uncertain. This CDR3 has 15 residues. Germline CDR1 MNHEY, CDR2 SVGEGT. The germline V and J ends were trimmed by 6 bases and 6 bases, with 20 bases remaining between them. DNA for the CDR3: TGTGCCAGCAGCCACTCTCTTCGGCCTTTCGATGGCTACACCTTC. This gives the protein CASSHSLRPFDGYTF.

This clonotype was observed a few times. The CDR3 nucleotides are TGTGCCAGCAAGCCGGGATCCCTAGCCGCGAACACCGGGGAGCTGTTTTTT. This codes for CASKPGSLAANTGELFF. The V call is TRBV12-3 or TRBV12-4, the J call TRBJ2-2; possible D gene TRBD2, 5 bases. Between the trimmed V and J ends, which lost 7 bases and 0 bases, there was a span of 18 bases. The CDR3 has 17 amino acids.

This clonotype has a handful of counts. This chain joins TRBV6-1 and TRBJ1-3, with D unresolved. The CDR3 runs to 16 residues. V lost 0 bases to trimming and J lost 0 bases, with 9 bases between them. CDR1 and CDR2 (germline): MNHNS, SASEGT. CDR3 nucleotides: TGTGCCAGCAGTGAAGCAGGCAGACTCTCTGGAAACACCATATATTTT. Translating gives CASSEAGRLSGNTIYF.